These 15 T cell receptor beta chains came from one sample sequenced in a study of CD8+ T cells in alopecia areata. Sequencing relied on a cDNA template that was reverse transcribed from extracted RNA. Only in-frame clones appear in the TCRdb table, and some are missing; sequencing was by immunoSEQ multiplex PCR. The sample yields about 190,000 clones, roughly 64% seen once. Treatment here: oral pan-JAK inhibitor, 5-10 mg twice daily. The sample was CD4+ T cells sorted from blood, taken at week 4, from a patient treated with tofacitinib. These receptors originate from a human donor with alopecia areata.

This clone was detected many times. This chain links TRBV21-1 with TRBJ2-5. TRBV21-1 is shown as a pseudogene. CDR3 length: 12 residues. The CDR3 loop reads CASGVGKETQYF. The CDR3 DNA sequence: TGTGCCAGCGGTGTAGGGAAGGAGACCCAGTACTTC.

V is TRBV7-9 and J is TRBJ2-2; D gene ambiguous. The germline CDR1 and CDR2 sequences are SEHNR and FQNEAQ (reference sequence). The CDR3 contains 13 residues. V was trimmed by 1 base and J by 5 bases, leaving 5 bases between them. The CDR3 coding sequence is TGTGCCAGCAGCTTAGTTACGACCGGGGAGCTGTTTTTT. Translated, it gives CASSLVTTGELFF.

The gene calls are TRBV10-3 and TRBJ1-2, with a weak D call TRBD1 (6 bases). CDR3 length equals 14 residues. In germline, CDR1 is ENHRY, CDR2 SYGVKD. Trimming took 3 bases from V and 4 from J, leaving 12 bases between them. The CDR3 is CAISENRETYGYTF. CDR3 coding DNA: TGTGCCATCAGTGAAAACAGGGAGACCTATGGCTACACCTTC.

The V gene is TRBV9, the J gene TRBJ2-2; no reliable D call. Germline V gene sequence: CDR1 SGDLS, CDR2 YYNGEE. V dropped 0 bases and J dropped 5 bases, with 8 bases sitting between them. The CDR3 is 14 residues long. This CDR3 reads CASSVERFTGELFF. The CDR3 DNA reads as TGTGCCAGCAGCGTAGAAAGGTTTACCGGGGAGCTGTTTTTT.

The chain carries TRBV30 and TRBJ2-5; 8 bases are a match to TRBD1. The germline CDR1 and CDR2 sequences are GTSNPN and SVGIG (reference sequence). There are 15 residues in the CDR3. Trimming at V came to 0 bases and at J to 1 base, leaving 4 bases not matched to a gene. CDR3 residues: CAWSVRGQGQETQYF. The CDR3 DNA is TGTGCCTGGAGTGTACGAGGACAGGGCCAAGAGACCCAGTACTTC.

This clone was recorded once. This rearrangement joins TRBV5-1 to TRBJ2-5; 10 nucleotides line up with TRBD2. The length of the CDR3 is 16 residues. The germline gives CDR1 SGHRS, CDR2 YFSETQ. With V trimmed by 1 base and J by 1 base, 4 bases remained unmatched. The CDR3 protein is CASSLSSSGGQETQYF. The CDR3, as DNA: TGCGCCAGCAGCTTGTCGTCTAGCGGGGGCCAAGAGACCCAGTACTTC.

The V and J genes are TRBV6-6 and TRBJ1-2; D not certain. Trimming took 5 bases from V and 3 from J, leaving 7 bases between them. The length of the CDR3 is 12 residues. The V gene's germline CDR1 is MNHNY and CDR2 SVGAGI (reference sequence). The CDR3 sequence: CASSNGDYGYTF. Written as DNA, the CDR3 is TGTGCCAGCAGTAATGGCGACTATGGCTACACCTTC.

With respect to this clone: Other DNA sequences within the sample encode an identical CDR3. V and J are TRBV29-1 and TRBJ2-7; a possible D gene is TRBD1 (5 bases). Germline V CDR1 and CDR2: SQVTM, ANQGSEA. The CDR3 has 13 amino acids. V shed 5 bases and J shed 0 bases, with 11 bases lying between them. The CDR3 DNA follows: TGCAGCGTTCGTCAGGGTCCCTCCTACGAGCAGTACTTC. It specifies CSVRQGPSYEQYF.

V usage is TRBV19 and J usage is TRBJ2-7, with TRBD2 identical over 9 bases. Germline V gene data show CDR1 as LNHDA and CDR2 as SQIVND (reference sequence). The CDR3 sequence is 14 residues long. The V and J ends lost 6 bases and 2 bases, in that order; junction bases with no gene match: 5. Here the CDR3 DNA reads TGTGCCAGTAGAGGCCTAGCGGGGCCCTACGAGCAGTACTTC. Amino acids: CASRGLAGPYEQYF.

In this sample, this clone turned up once. The chain links TRBV30 to TRBJ2-3, with D unclear. The germline V gene encodes CDR1 GTSNPN and CDR2 SVGIG (reference sequence). CDR3 length: 11 amino acids. Trimming pared 4 bases from V and 6 bases from J, leaving 8 bases between. The CDR3 reads CAWTVGDTQYF. In nucleotides, the CDR3 is TGTGCCTGGACGGTAGGTGATACGCAGTATTTT.

In this sample, this clone turned up a few times. The J gene is TRBJ2-3, the V gene TRBV27, with D uncertain. CDR1 MNHEY and CDR2 SMNVEV come from the germline V gene (reference sequence). CDR3 size: 14 residues. V gave up 1 base and J gave up 6 bases, with 11 bases separating them. The CDR3 reads CASSLLSAGDTQYF. The DNA for the CDR3 is TGTGCCAGCAGTTTATTGTCCGCCGGGGATACGCAGTATTTT.

The chain combines TRBV7-8 with TRBJ2-5; 9 bases are shared with TRBD1. This CDR3 is 14 amino acids long. The V gene end was trimmed by 5 bases and the J gene end by 1 base; junction bases not matched to a gene: 2. Germline assignment: CDR1 SGHVS and CDR2 FQNEAQ. As DNA, the CDR3 is TGTGCCAGCAGCCCGGGACAGGGCCAAGAGACCCAGTACTTC. This sequence encodes CASSPGQGQETQYF.

This clone was detected only a few times. This chain connects TRBV30 to TRBJ1-2; a possible D gene is TRBD1 (6 bases). The germline V and J ends were trimmed by 1 base and 4 bases, with 13 bases remaining between them. The CDR3 loop spans 14 amino acids. Looked up from germline, CDR1 is GTSNPN and CDR2 is SVGIG (reference sequence). The CDR3 nucleotides read TGTGCCTGGAGTGGAACACGGGGGGCCTATGGCTACACCTTC. Translating gives CAWSGTRGAYGYTF.

V is TRBV29-1 and J is TRBJ1-2; no definite D call. Per germline, CDR1 SQVTM and CDR2 ANQGSEA. V was trimmed by 2 bases and J by 3 bases, leaving 7 bases between them. The CDR3 spans 12 residues. Written as DNA, the CDR3 is TGCAGCGTTGAAAAGGACTACTATGGCTACACCTTC. This encodes CSVEKDYYGYTF.

The chain has TRBV29-1 and TRBJ2-3; 7 positions agree with TRBD1. The CDR3 totals 12 residues. The trim removed 7 bases at V and 3 bases at J, leaving 4 bases unmatched. CDR1 is SQVTM and CDR2 is ANQGSEA in the germline V gene. CDR3 DNA sequence: TGCAGCGCGGGCAGGGGGACAGATACGCAGTATTTT. Its translation is CSAGRGTDTQYF.